These T cell receptor beta chains were read from a single sample in a study of cytomegalovirus exposure and HLA in healthy donors. Clones were read by immunoSEQ multiplex PCR, and TCRdb kept only the in-frame ones, dropping some. The data show nearly 300,000 clones, roughly 89% seen once. The sequencing sample was made of PBMCs. These receptors originate from a man in his forties or fifties in good health and CMV-seropositive. The CDR3 runs from the conserved cysteine through the conserved F or W. D genes are given only for firm matches.

-,TRBV2,TRBJ2-6,CASSLGAGANVLTF
TRBD1,TRBV19,TRBJ2-2,CASTPRGVGTGGGNTGELFF
TRBD1,TRBV9,TRBJ2-7,CASSGPDRGQYEQYF
-,TRBV2,TRBJ1-1,CASSLMNTEAFF
-,TRBV19,TRBJ1-4,CASSTDRDNEKLFF
-,TRBV2,TRBJ1-4,CASSDPREGEKLFF
TRBD1,TRBV4-2,TRBJ2-7,CASSQVLPLPGQGSYEQYF
TRBD2,TRBV4-3,TRBJ2-1,CASSQGGTSGYNEQFF
-,TRBV18,TRBJ2-4,CASSPPRQGAKNIQYF
TRBD1,TRBV15,TRBJ2-1,CATSGDRGNYNEQFF
TRBD1,TRBV7-2,TRBJ1-5,CASSRQGSNQPQHF
-,TRBV6-1,TRBJ2-1,CTSWAGRSYNEQFF
TRBD1,TRBV6-5,TRBJ2-7,CASSYSRQGASEQYF
TRBD2,TRBV7-6,TRBJ2-6,CASRGLAGGSGANVLTF
TRBD1,TRBV5-1,TRBJ2-6,CASSTRTGGSSGANVLTF
TRBD2,TRBV6-6,TRBJ2-1,CASSYPTSGNEQFF
-,TRBV21-1,TRBJ2-7,CASSNSGFKSEQYF
TRBD2,TRBV11-2,TRBJ2-1,CASSLTSGRVGNEQFF
-,TRBV27,TRBJ2-2,CASSPLFSVPHTGELFF
TRBD1,TRBV13,-,CASSLGKGASYEQYF
-,TRBV19,TRBJ1-1,CASSMSGTEAFF
-,TRBV4-1,TRBJ2-3,CASSQPPSIRKYF
-,TRBV7-2,TRBJ1-2,CASSPPPAVSPQGYTF
TRBD2,TRBV5-1,TRBJ2-1,CASSLLAGSYNEQFF
-,TRBV20-1,TRBJ2-5,CSARLQETQYF
-,TRBV5-1,TRBJ2-2,CASSLDPTGTGELFF
-,TRBV29-1,TRBJ2-7,CSVESGRAYEQYF
TRBD2,TRBV11-3,TRBJ2-7,CASSLGSSGAYEQYF
-,TRBV19,TRBJ2-7,CASRTGRQGAYEQYF
TRBD2,TRBV4-3,TRBJ2-5,CASSQDLYREGLQETQYF
TRBD1,TRBV9,TRBJ2-2,CASSPGQGAAGELFF
-,TRBV14,TRBJ2-2,CASRQHGLLGGELFF
TRBD2,TRBV9,TRBJ2-7,CASSVGGGTSDAEQYF
TRBD2,TRBV6-5,TRBJ2-7,CASSYGTSGATYEQYF
TRBD1,TRBV2,TRBJ2-1,CASKLGGTALYNEQFF
TRBD2,TRBV10-3,TRBJ2-7,CAISPRRASGSSYEQYF
TRBD1,TRBV18,TRBJ1-4,CASSPTGGDSKKLFF
-,TRBV9,TRBJ1-3,CASSVQGTTGNTIYF
-,TRBV5-4,TRBJ2-7,CASSLGGYEQYF
TRBD2,TRBV4-1,TRBJ2-2,CASSPLVGRGTGELFF
-,TRBV28,TRBJ1-4,CASTMLHAKNNEKLFF
-,TRBV7-3,TRBJ2-7,CASSSGAGYEQYF
TRBD1,TRBV7-9,TRBJ2-3,CASSLAAQGAFFRTDTQYF
TRBD1,TRBV4-1,TRBJ2-7,CASSQAGQGGSEQYF
-,TRBV13,TRBJ2-2,CASSSPGETGELFF
-,TRBV5-6,TRBJ2-5,CASSFPTAGTQETQYF
TRBD1,TRBV30,TRBJ1-4,CAWRLPGGREKLFF
TRBD1,TRBV5-4,TRBJ2-3,CASSGVQGAYTQYF
TRBD2,TRBV2,TRBJ2-1,CASSGGASGTGEQFF
-,TRBV15,TRBJ2-7,CATSRDTGIPLGEQYF
-,TRBV7-3,TRBJ2-2,CASSLRSGGGELFF
TRBD1,TRBV30,TRBJ2-1,CAWRPQGASYNEQFF
TRBD1,TRBV5-6,TRBJ1-1,CASSRGTGPNTEAFF
-,TRBV18,TRBJ2-3,CASSPSRVLTQYF
TRBD1,TRBV11-3,TRBJ1-5,CASRPISGTGGLSNQPQHF
TRBD1,TRBV30,TRBJ1-4,CAWRGTGWEKLFF
-,TRBV5-1,TRBJ2-2,CASSLAGDRQLPNTGELFF
-,TRBV5-1,TRBJ2-2,CASSFGGQRNTGELFF
-,TRBV14,TRBJ2-7,CASSLGTFGSSYEQYF